Presented here are 6 T cell receptor beta chains from one specimen sequenced in a study of shared clonotypes between healthy human individuals. Repertoires were generated with immunoSEQ multiplex PCR, while TCRdb's copy carries only in-frame clones and drops some. The sample holds about 700,000 clones, roughly nine tenths seen once. Naive-designated CD8 cells lacked CD45RO, were positively enriched for CCR7, and omitted terminally differentiated effector memory CD45RA+ cells. The sample comprised naive CD8+ T cells sorted from blood. These receptor sequences come from a man aged 25-40 years in good health.

This sequence joins TRBV5-1 and TRBJ2-7, with D perhaps TRBD2 (6 bases). Germline CDR1 reads SGHRS; CDR2 reads YFSETQ. The CDR3 consists of 15 residues. V was clipped by 4 bases and J by 4 bases, with 18 bases between them. Written as DNA, the CDR3 is TGCGCCAGCAGCCTATACCCGGAGGGCGGGTACGAGCAGTACTTC. Its translation: CASSLYPEGGYEQYF.

V gene TRBV15 combines with J gene TRBJ1-2; possibly TRBD1 for D (5 bases). CDR3 length: 11 amino acids. Germline CDR1 reads LNHNV; CDR2 reads YYDKDF (reference sequence). V was cut by 9 bases and J by 4 bases, with 9 bases left in between. The CDR3 DNA sequence: TGTGCCACGTCGGACATCTATGGCTACACCTTC. Translating gives CATSDIYGYTF.

This chain links TRBV4-3 with TRBJ2-1; 7 bases line up with TRBD2. This CDR3 has 15 residues. Per germline, CDR1 LGHNA and CDR2 YSLEER. J lost 1 base, V lost 1 base, and 1 base had no gene match. Here the CDR3 DNA reads TGCGCCAGCAGCCAAGTCGGGAGGTCCTACAATGAGCAGTTCTTC. Amino acids: CASSQVGRSYNEQFF.

The J gene is TRBJ1-1, the V gene TRBV28; D gene unclear. The germline V gene has CDR1 MDHEN and CDR2 SYDVKM. CDR3 length equals 15 residues. V shed 3 bases and J shed 0 bases, with 11 bases lying between them. DNA for the CDR3: TGTGCCAGCAGTTTTGGTTACGGGCTGAACACTGAAGCTTTCTTT. Translation gives CASSFGYGLNTEAFF.

V usage is TRBV7-2 and J usage is TRBJ2-7, with D maybe TRBD1 (6 bases). The CDR3 consists of 14 residues. CDR1 and CDR2 from the germline V gene are SGHTA and FQGNSA. V was shortened by 4 bases and J by 2 bases, with 12 bases between the two germline ends. CDR3 sequence (DNA): TGTGCCAGCAGCTCCAACAGGGCCGCCTACGAGCAGTACTTC. Translated: CASSSNRAAYEQYF.

The chain combines TRBV9 with TRBJ1-2, with D possibly matching TRBD1 (5 bases). CDR3 length equals 15 residues. V lost 4 bases to trimming and J lost 4 bases, with 17 bases between them. Germline CDR1 is SGDLS and CDR2 is YYNGEE. The CDR3 DNA sequence: TGTGCCAGCAGCCCCAAAGGGGCTAGCTCCTATGGCTACACCTTC. Its protein is CASSPKGASSYGYTF.